One and the same sample provided the 10 T cell receptor beta chains below, sequenced in a study of T cell repertoires in cytomegalovirus infection. In TCRdb, the reads were re-called with MiXCR into one record per CDR3 protein. The repertoire has around 550,000 distinct CDR3 sequences, approximately 26% of them found once; the top ten carry less than 15%. The sample comprised PBMCs. These receptor sequences come from a human donor in good health (CMV status not recorded). Some clones in this sample may be carry-over from other donors' samples.

This sequence joins TRBV10-3 and TRBJ2-7; either TRBD1 or TRBD2 may fit D (5 bases each). The CDR3 runs to 13 residues. Germline V lookup: CDR1 ENHRY, CDR2 SYGVKD. Trimming left V 2 bases short and J 1 base short, with 6 bases between. This chain's CDR3 is CAISEGGSYEQYF. In DNA, the CDR3 is TGTGCCATCAGTGAGGGGGGATCCTACGAGCAGTACTTC.

This clonotype has more than one count but fewer than ten. The chain links TRBV6-1 to TRBJ2-2; D is perhaps TRBD1 or TRBD2 (6 bases each). The CDR3 consists of 19 residues. CDR1 MNHNS and CDR2 SASEGT come from the germline V gene. V lost 1 base and J lost 4, with 22 bases in between. CDR3 coding DNA: TGTGCCAGCAGTGAAGTTGTCGGTGGGGGGCTTGGGAGCACCGGGGAGCTGTTTTTT. As protein: CASSEVVGGGLGSTGELFF.

This chain connects TRBV27 to TRBJ1-3; TRBD1 matches 8 bases. CDR3 length equals 17 residues. CDR1 and CDR2 (germline): MNHEY, SMNVEV (reference sequence). V lost 3 bases, J lost 4 bases, and 11 bases stayed unmatched. This chain's CDR3 is CASSLSPRTGTGNTIYF. CDR3 nucleotides: TGTGCCAGCAGTTTGTCTCCTCGGACAGGGACAGGAAACACCATATATTTT.

This clonotype was counted ten times or more. J is TRBJ1-2 and V is TRBV7-9; D perhaps matches TRBD1 (6 bases). Trimming left V 3 bases short and J 1 base short, with 15 bases between. CDR3 length equals 16 residues. Germline V lookup: CDR1 SEHNR, CDR2 FQNEAQ (reference sequence). CDR3 bases: TGTGCCAGCAGCTTGGACAGAGCACCCGTTAACTATGGCTACACCTTC. It yields the protein CASSLDRAPVNYGYTF.

This rearrangement joins TRBV9 to TRBJ2-1, with 10 bases aligning to TRBD2. The germline gives CDR1 SGDLS, CDR2 YYNGEE. V shed 3 bases, J shed 1 base, and the junction held 7 bases outside the gene matches. The CDR3 runs 17 residues. The CDR3 loop reads CASSGLAGVRSYNEQFF. The CDR3 DNA reads TGTGCCAGCAGCGGGCTAGCGGGAGTTCGGTCCTACAATGAGCAGTTCTTC.

V is TRBV19 and J is TRBJ2-2; no reliable D call. Germline CDR1 reads LNHDA; CDR2 reads SQIVND (reference sequence). There are 14 residues in the CDR3. V was pared by 11 bases and J by 0 bases, with 13 bases between. The CDR3 sequence is CASKVDANTGELFF. CDR3 sequence (DNA): TGTGCCTCAAAGGTTGACGCGAACACCGGGGAGCTGTTTTTT.

The genes are TRBV6-1 and TRBJ2-7, with D possibly TRBD2 on 6 matching bases. Deletions cut 6 bases from V and 2 bases from J, with 17 bases between. This CDR3 is built from 15 residues. Looked up from germline, CDR1 is MNHNS and CDR2 is SASEGT. CDR3 sequence reads: CASSAAGGIPYEQYF. CDR3 sequence (DNA): TGTGCCAGCAGCGCCGCAGGAGGGATCCCCTACGAGCAGTACTTC.

The chain has TRBV19 and TRBJ2-1; 8 positions match TRBD2. The CDR3 length is 15 residues. With 3 bases clipped from V and 7 bases from J, the junction kept 8 bases outside the gene matches. Per the germline V gene, CDR1 is LNHDA and CDR2 is SQIVND (reference sequence). CDR3: CASSITGGQGNEQFF. The CDR3 DNA reads TGTGCCAGTAGTATCACGGGAGGGCAAGGTAATGAGCAGTTCTTC.

The sample holds many counts of this clonotype. The chain joins TRBV7-2 to TRBJ1-3; TRBD1 is a possible D gene (5 bases). Trimming removed 5 bases at V and 3 bases at J, with 11 bases between. Germline V gene sequence: CDR1 SGHTA, CDR2 FQGNSA. The CDR3 loop spans 14 amino acids. CDR3: CASSENRGGNTIYF. The CDR3, as DNA: TGTGCCAGCAGCGAAAATAGGGGTGGAAACACCATATATTTT.

The V and J genes are TRBV29-1 and TRBJ1-2; D is undetermined. Germline V lookup: CDR1 SQVTM, CDR2 ANQGSEA. This CDR3 comprises 15 residues. Trimming took 4 bases from V and 2 from J, leaving 17 bases between them. This CDR3 reads CSVGGGRDRNYGYTF. As DNA, the CDR3 is TGCAGCGTTGGCGGTGGAAGGGATCGGAACTATGGCTACACCTTC.